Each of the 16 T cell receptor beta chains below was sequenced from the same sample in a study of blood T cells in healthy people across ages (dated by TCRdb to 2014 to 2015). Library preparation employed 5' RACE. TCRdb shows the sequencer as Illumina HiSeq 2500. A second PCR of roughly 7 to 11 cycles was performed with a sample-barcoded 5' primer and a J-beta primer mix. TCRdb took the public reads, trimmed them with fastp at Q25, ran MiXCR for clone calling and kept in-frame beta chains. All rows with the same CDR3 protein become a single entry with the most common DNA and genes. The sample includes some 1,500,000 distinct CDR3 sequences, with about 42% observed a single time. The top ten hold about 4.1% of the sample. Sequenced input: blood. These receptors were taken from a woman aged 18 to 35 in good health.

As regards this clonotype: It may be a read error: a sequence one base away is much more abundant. The CDR3: CASSSVPSTDTQYF. The CDR3 DNA sequence: TGTGCCAGCAGTTCAGTGCCCAGCACAGATACGCAGTATTTT. This chain joins TRBV12-3 or TRBV12-4 and TRBJ2-3; no clear D gene. The CDR3 covers 14 residues. V shed 4 bases and J shed 0 bases, with 8 bases lying between them.

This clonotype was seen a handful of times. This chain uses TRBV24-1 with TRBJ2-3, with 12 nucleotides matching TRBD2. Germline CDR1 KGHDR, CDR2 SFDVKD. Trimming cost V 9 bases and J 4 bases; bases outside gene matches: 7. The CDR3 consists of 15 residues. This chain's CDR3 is CATATSGREADTQYF. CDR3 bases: TGTGCCACCGCGACTAGCGGGAGAGAAGCAGATACGCAGTATTTT.

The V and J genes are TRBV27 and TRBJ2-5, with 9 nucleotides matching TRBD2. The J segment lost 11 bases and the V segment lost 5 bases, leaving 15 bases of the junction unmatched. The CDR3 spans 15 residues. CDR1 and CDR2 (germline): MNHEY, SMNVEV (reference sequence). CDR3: CASSEIIAGVREQYF. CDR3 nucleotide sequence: TGTGCCAGCAGTGAGATAATAGCGGGAGTAAGGGAGCAGTACTTC.

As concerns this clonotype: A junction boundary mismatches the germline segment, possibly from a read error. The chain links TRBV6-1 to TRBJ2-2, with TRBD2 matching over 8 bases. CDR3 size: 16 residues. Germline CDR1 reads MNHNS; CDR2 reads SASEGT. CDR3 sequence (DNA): TGTGCCAGCAGTGATCAAGCGGGAGTTTCCGCCGGGGGGCTGTTTTTT. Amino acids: CASSDQAGVSAGGLFF.

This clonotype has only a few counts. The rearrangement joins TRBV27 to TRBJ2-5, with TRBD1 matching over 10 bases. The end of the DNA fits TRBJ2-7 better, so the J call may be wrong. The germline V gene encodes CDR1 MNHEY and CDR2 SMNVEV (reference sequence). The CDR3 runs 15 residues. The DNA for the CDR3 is TGTGCCAGCTCCCCCCTAGACAGGGGGCTTCACGAGCAGTACTTC. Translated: CASSPLDRGLHEQYF.

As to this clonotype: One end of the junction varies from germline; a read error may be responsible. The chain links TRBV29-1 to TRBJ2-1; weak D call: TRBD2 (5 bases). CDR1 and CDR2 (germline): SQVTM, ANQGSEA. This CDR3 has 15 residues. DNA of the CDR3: TGCAGCGTTGGCGGACTGACGAGCTCCTACAAGGAGCAGTTCTTC. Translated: CSVGGLTSSYKEQFF.

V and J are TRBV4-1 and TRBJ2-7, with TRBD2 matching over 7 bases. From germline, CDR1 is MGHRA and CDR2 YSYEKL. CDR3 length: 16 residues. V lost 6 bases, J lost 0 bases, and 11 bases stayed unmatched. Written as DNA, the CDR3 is TGCGCCAGCAGGACATCCTCAGCGGGGAGCTCCTACGAGCAGTACTTC. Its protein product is CASRTSSAGSSYEQYF.

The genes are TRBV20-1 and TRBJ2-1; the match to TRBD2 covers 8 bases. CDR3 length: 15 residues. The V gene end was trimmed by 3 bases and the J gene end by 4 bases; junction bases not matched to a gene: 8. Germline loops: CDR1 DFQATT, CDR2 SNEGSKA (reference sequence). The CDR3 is CSASETSGGYNEQFF. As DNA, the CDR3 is TGCAGTGCTAGTGAAACGAGCGGGGGATACAATGAGCAGTTCTTC.

The CDR3 here is CASSYGRAGGNEQYF. As DNA, the CDR3 is TGTGCCAGCAGTTACGGACGAGCGGGAGGAAACGAGCAGTACTTC. This chain links TRBV6-2 or TRBV6-3 with TRBJ2-7; TRBD2 aligns across 9 bases. CDR1 MNHEY and CDR2 SVGEGT come from the germline V gene. The J segment lost 5 bases and the V segment lost 2 bases, leaving 7 bases of the junction unmatched. The CDR3 consists of 15 residues.

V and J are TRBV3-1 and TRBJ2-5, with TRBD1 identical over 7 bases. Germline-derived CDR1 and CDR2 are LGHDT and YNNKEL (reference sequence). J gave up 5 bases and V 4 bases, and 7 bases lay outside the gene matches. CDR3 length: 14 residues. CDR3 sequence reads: CASSRDRATETQYF. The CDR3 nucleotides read TGTGCCAGCAGCCGGGACAGAGCTACGGAGACCCAGTACTTC.

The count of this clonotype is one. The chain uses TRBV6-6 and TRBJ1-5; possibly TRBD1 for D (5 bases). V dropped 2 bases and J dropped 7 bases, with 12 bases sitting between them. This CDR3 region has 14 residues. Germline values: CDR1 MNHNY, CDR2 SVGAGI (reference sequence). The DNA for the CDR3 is TGTGCCAGCAGTTACGTCGGGGGGAGGCAGCCCCAGCATTTT. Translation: CASSYVGGRQPQHF.

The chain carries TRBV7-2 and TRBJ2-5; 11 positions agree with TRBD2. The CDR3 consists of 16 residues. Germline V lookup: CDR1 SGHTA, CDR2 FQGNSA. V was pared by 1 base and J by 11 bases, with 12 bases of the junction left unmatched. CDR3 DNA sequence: TGTGCCAGCAGCTTAGGCCTAGCGGGGGGCCAGATGGAGCAGTACTTC. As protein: CASSLGLAGGQMEQYF.

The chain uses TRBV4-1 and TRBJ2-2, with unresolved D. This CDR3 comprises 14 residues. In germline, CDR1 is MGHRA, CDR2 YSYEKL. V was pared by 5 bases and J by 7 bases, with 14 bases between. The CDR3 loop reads CASSYRRFDGELFF. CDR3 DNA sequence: TGCGCCAGCAGCTACCGGCGGTTCGACGGGGAGCTGTTTTTT.

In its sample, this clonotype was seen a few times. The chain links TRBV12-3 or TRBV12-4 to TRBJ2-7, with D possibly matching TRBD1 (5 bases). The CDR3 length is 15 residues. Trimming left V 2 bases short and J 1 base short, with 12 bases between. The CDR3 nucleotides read TGTGCCAGCAGTTTAAAGGGGATCTGGTCCTACGAGCAGTACTTC. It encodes CASSLKGIWSYEQYF.

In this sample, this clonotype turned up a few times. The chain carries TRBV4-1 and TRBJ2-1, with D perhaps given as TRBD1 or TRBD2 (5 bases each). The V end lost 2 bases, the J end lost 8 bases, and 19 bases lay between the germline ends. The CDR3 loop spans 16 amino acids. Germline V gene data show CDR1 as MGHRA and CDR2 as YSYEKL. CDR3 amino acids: CASSQSGQVLPHEQFF. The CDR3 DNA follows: TGCGCCAGCAGCCAATCGGGGCAGGTCCTTCCCCATGAGCAGTTCTTC.

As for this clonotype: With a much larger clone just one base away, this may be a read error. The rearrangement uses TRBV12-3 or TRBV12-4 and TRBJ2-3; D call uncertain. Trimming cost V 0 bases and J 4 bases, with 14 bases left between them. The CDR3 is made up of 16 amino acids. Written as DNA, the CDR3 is TGTGCCAGCAGTTTAGCGCTGAGTAAGGGCGCAGATACGCAGTATTTT. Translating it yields CASSLALSKGADTQYF.